What follows describes a single T cell receptor beta chain. Its antigen remains unidentified. This sample is drawn from a study of a mutant IDH1 vaccine in newly diagnosed glioma. Time point noted: week 47, end of study. One vaccine dose held 300 ug of mutant IDH1 20-mer peptide and came with topical imiquimod. Assay: immunoSEQ multiplex PCR; the TCRdb copy retains only in-frame clones and omits some. The table records almost 95,000 clones, under 90% of them present only once. Sequences were derived from PBMCs, sampled from a glioma patient whose treatment included an IDH1 peptide vaccine. The receptor's source is a woman in her forties or fifties with glioma.

The chain's CDR3 is CASSPRPRDEKLFF. The CDR3 nucleotides read TGCGCCAGCAGCCCACGGCCCCGGGATGAAAAACTGTTTTTT. The chain employs TRBV5-1 and TRBJ1-4, with no clear D. The germline V gene has CDR1 SGHRS and CDR2 YFSETQ. The CDR3 has 14 amino acids. V lost 4 bases to trimming and J lost 6 bases, with 13 bases between them.